This record concerns one TCR beta chain sequence. The antigen is unknown. This CDR3 has 14 residues. Germline V lookup: CDR1 ENHRY, CDR2 SYGVKD. Trimming stripped 0 bases from V and 8 bases from J, with 13 bases between. Assay: immunoSEQ multiplex PCR; the TCRdb copy retains only in-frame clones and omits some. The sample contains over 150,000 clones, about 93% of which appear only once. The sample originates from a study of T cell responses to AZD1222 COVID-19 vaccine. Study-wide findings and caveats: Nearly half of spike-specific TCRs reportedly target variant regions that are unmutated in the B.1.351 and B.1.1.7 variants. None of the repertoires were sampled until the peak T cell response had passed.

The sample was peripheral blood, taken 28 days after the second dose of the MenACWY control vaccine. V is TRBV10-3 and J is TRBJ1-2, with D unresolved. The clonotype comes from an adult who received the MenACWY meningococcal vaccine as a control. In DNA form, the CDR3 reads TGTGCCATCAGTGAGTCTGGAGCTAGCCGAGGCTACACCTTC. The encoded protein is CAISESGASRGYTF.